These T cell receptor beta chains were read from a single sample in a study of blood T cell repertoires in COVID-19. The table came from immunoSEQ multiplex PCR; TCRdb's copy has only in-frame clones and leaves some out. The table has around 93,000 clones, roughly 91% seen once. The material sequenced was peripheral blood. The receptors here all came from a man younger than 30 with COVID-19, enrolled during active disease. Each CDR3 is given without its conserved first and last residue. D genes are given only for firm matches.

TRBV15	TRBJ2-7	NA	ATSLYRDTDYEQY
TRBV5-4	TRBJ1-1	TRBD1	ASSLQGEWKTEAF
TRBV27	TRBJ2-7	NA	ASSRAAGLTPYEQY
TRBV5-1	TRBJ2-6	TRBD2	ASSLWVTGLAGGLTDSGANVLT
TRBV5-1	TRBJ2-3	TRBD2	ASSSGLANPDTQY
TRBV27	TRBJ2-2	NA	ASSTSETGELF
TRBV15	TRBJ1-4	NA	ATSPTRRGSEKLL
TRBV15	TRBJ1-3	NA	ATSNDRYSGNTIY
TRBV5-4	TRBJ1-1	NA	ASSPGGAGGTEAF
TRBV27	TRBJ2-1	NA	ASSRPGNEQF
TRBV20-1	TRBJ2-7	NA	SASFQNSYEQY
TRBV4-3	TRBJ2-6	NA	ASSQDRGTGANVLT
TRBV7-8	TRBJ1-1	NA	ASSARRGGTEAF
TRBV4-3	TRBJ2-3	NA	ASSQGTGTDTQY
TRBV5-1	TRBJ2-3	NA	ASSLDVHVSTDTQY
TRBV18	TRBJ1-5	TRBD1	ASSPLRDRNQPQH
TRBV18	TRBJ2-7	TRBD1	ASSPGQGFPY
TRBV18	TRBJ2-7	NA	ASSLNTQGKEQY